The clone carrying this T cell receptor (beta chain) was counted between two and nine times. The data belong to a study of T-cell reconstitution after alpha-beta-depleted transplantation in children. Unique molecular identifiers were built into the TCRbeta library. TCRdb processed the PCR reads anew with MiXCR; each CDR3 protein has one entry. The table shows a few hundred thousand distinct CDR3 sequences, with 15% to 20% occurring only once. Germline values: CDR1 SGDLS, CDR2 YYNGEE. The CDR3 contains 14 residues. Trimming stripped 2 bases from V and 2 bases from J, with 10 bases between. The sequenced sample was PBMCs from the stem cell graft donor, obtained from the stem cell graft. The sequence derives from a human donor who donated a stem cell graft to a child with acute lymphoblastic leukemia. The gene calls are TRBV9 and TRBJ1-2, with D possibly being TRBD1 (6 bases). This CDR3 reads CASSVFTGNYGYTF. The CDR3 DNA sequence: TGTGCCAGCAGCGTCTTTACAGGGAACTATGGCTACACCTTC.